These 14 T cell receptor beta chains share one sample of origin, sequenced in a study of control samples from healthy donors and cancer patients. Some clones are missing from TCRdb's copy, which holds only in-frame ones; the method was immunoSEQ multiplex PCR. The sample includes around 30,000 clones, over 85% seen only once; the top ten take 1.7%. The sequenced sample was PBMCs. All receptors come from a middle-aged man with colorectal cancer.

The V and J genes are TRBV5-1 and TRBJ1-6; TRBD1 is a possible D gene (5 bases). CDR3 size: 13 residues. Per the germline V gene, CDR1 is SGHRS and CDR2 is YFSETQ. V dropped 0 bases and J dropped 10 bases, with 8 bases sitting between them. The CDR3 reads CASSLVGGSPLHF. The CDR3 nucleotides are TGCGCCAGCAGCTTGGTCGGGGGATCACCCCTCCACTTT.

CDR3 sequence reads: CASSYSNRGADGYTF. The CDR3 DNA follows: TGTGCCAGCAGTTACTCGAATCGGGGGGCCGATGGCTACACCTTC. The genes are TRBV6-5 and TRBJ1-2; D may be TRBD1 (6 bases). The CDR3 length is 15 residues. Trimming stripped 0 bases from V and 6 bases from J, with 14 bases between. Looked up from germline, CDR1 is MNHEY and CDR2 is SVGAGI.

The gene calls are TRBV11-3 and TRBJ2-7; D might be TRBD1 (6 bases). V lost 4 bases, J lost 3 bases, and 16 bases lay in between. There are 15 residues in the CDR3. Germline lookup yields CDR1 SGHNT and CDR2 YENEEA. CDR3 amino acids: CASSSRTEGDYEQYF. CDR3 in DNA: TGTGCCAGCAGCTCCAGGACAGAGGGGGACTACGAGCAGTACTTC.

The genes are TRBV7-2 and TRBJ2-1; D possibly uses TRBD1 or TRBD2 (5 bases each). Germline CDR1 and CDR2: SGHTA and FQGNSA. There are 13 residues in the CDR3. V was clipped by 1 base and J by 6 bases, with 7 bases between them. Written as DNA, the CDR3 is TGTGCCAGCAGCTTAGAGAGGGGCAATGAGCAGTTCTTC. Its protein is CASSLERGNEQFF.

This rearrangement joins TRBV30 to TRBJ1-1; no clear D. This CDR3 is 17 amino acids long. Per germline, CDR1 GTSNPN and CDR2 SVGIG (reference sequence). V shed 1 base and J shed 1 base, with 19 bases lying between them. CDR3 DNA sequence: TGTGCCTGGAGTGCCCAGTCCCCTACAAGACGGAACACTGAAGCTTTCTTT. It translates to CAWSAQSPTRRNTEAFF.

The rearrangement links TRBV18 to TRBJ1-3; D may be TRBD1 (6 bases). CDR1 and CDR2 (germline): KGHSH, LQKENI. V shed 0 bases and J shed 3 bases, with 15 bases lying between them. This CDR3 has 17 residues. The CDR3 region has the DNA TGTGCCAGCTCACCACCGAGTCGGGGGCTTGTTGGAAACACCATATATTTT. It yields the protein CASSPPSRGLVGNTIYF.

The genes are TRBV5-4 and TRBJ2-1; no clear D gene. V shed 3 bases and J shed 5 bases, with 15 bases lying between them. CDR1 and CDR2 (germline): SGHNT, YYREEE (reference sequence). This CDR3 is built from 15 residues. CDR3 in amino acids: CASSSLGPADNEQFF. The CDR3 DNA is TGTGCCAGCAGCTCCCTGGGCCCCGCAGACAATGAGCAGTTCTTC.

The chain employs TRBV2 and TRBJ2-5, with 11 bases that match TRBD2. The CDR3 totals 16 residues. Per the germline V gene, CDR1 is SNHLY and CDR2 is FYNNEI. V was clipped by 8 bases and J by 4 bases; unmatched bases: 12. The CDR3 nucleotides are TGTGCCAGCGGGGCTATTCTAGCGGGGGGCGGAGAGACCCAGTACTTC. Translation gives CASGAILAGGGETQYF.

This clone has more than one count but fewer than ten. The V gene is TRBV5-1, the J gene TRBJ1-2; D is possibly TRBD1 (5 bases). The CDR3 runs 12 residues. Per the germline V gene, CDR1 is SGHRS and CDR2 is YFSETQ. V was clipped by 4 bases and J by 8 bases, with 12 bases between them. The CDR3 region has the DNA TGCGCCAGCAGCCCGGAGGGGAGCGGCTACACCTTC. Translating it yields CASSPEGSGYTF.

Only one count was recorded for this clone. The rearrangement joins TRBV7-2 to TRBJ2-3; TRBD2 aligns across 7 bases. The CDR3 contains 11 residues. V was clipped by 6 bases and J by 10 bases; unmatched bases: 4. Germline values: CDR1 SGHTA, CDR2 FQGNSA. CDR3 sequence reads: CASRSSGPQYF. The CDR3 bases are TGTGCCAGCAGGTCTAGCGGACCGCAGTATTTT.

The chain is built from TRBV30 and TRBJ1-2; TRBD1 agrees at 7 bases. V dropped 0 bases and J dropped 5; count of bases not matched to a gene: 9. The CDR3 is made up of 15 amino acids. CDR1 GTSNPN and CDR2 SVGIG come from the germline V gene (reference sequence). The CDR3 protein is CAWSVPQGGAYGYTF. In DNA, the CDR3 is TGTGCCTGGAGTGTACCCCAAGGGGGCGCTTATGGCTACACCTTC.

This chain joins TRBV2 and TRBJ1-4; TRBD1 agrees at 7 bases. J was trimmed by 6 bases and V by 3 bases; bases with no gene match: 7. The CDR3 is 15 residues long. Per germline, CDR1 SNHLY and CDR2 FYNNEI. This CDR3 reads CASSDTGTADEKLFF. CDR3 nucleotides: TGTGCCAGCAGTGATACCGGGACAGCGGATGAAAAACTGTTTTTT.

The chain employs TRBV7-2 and TRBJ2-3; perhaps TRBD1 as D (6 bases). There are 13 residues in the CDR3. The germline V gene has CDR1 SGHTA and CDR2 FQGNSA. V gave up 3 bases and J gave up 6 bases, with 10 bases separating them. In nucleotides, the CDR3 is TGTGCCAGCAGCTTTATCCAGGGGGATACGCAGTATTTT. Its translation is CASSFIQGDTQYF.

This chain links TRBV2 with TRBJ1-1; the match to TRBD1 covers 9 bases. The CDR3 is 14 residues long. V gave up 6 bases and J gave up 0 bases; unmatched junction bases: 2. In germline, CDR1 is SNHLY, CDR2 FYNNEI. The CDR3 DNA reads as TGTGCCAGCAGCGACAGGGGGGTGAACACTGAAGCTTTCTTT. As protein: CASSDRGVNTEAFF.